This T cell receptor (beta chain) was identified in a study of cytomegalovirus exposure and HLA in healthy donors. General observations from the study: Common viral pathogens were later found to be apparently linked to several of the most significant clusters. A missense DCLRE1C variant was associated with V- and J-gene trimming of TCR beta chains in a later analysis, and an independent cohort replicated the association. Evidence from a later analysis indicated that most CMV-associated TCR beta chains looked HLA-restricted.

Germline values: CDR1 SGHVS, CDR2 FQNEAQ. The CDR3 is made up of 14 amino acids. The V and J ends lost 5 bases and 3 bases respectively, with 14 bases between them. Notes on this clone: Antigen: not known.

13 Jbeta primers and 60 Vbeta primers were used for the PCR. The assay was immunoSEQ multiplex PCR, and TCRdb's table has in-frame clones only and misses some. The repertoire consists of 95,000 to 150,000 clones, with less than 80% occurring once and the leading ten covering about 1.8%. The genes are TRBV7-8 and TRBJ2-7; D possibly corresponds to TRBD1 (7 bases). Sample: PBMCs. The receptor comes from a man aged 45 to 65 in good health and CMV-seronegative. The CDR3 nucleotides read TGTGCCAGCAGCCCCCAGGGGGGCGGCTACGAGCAGTACTTC. Translated, it gives CASSPQGGGYEQYF.